What follows are 10 T cell receptor beta chains derived from one specimen sequenced in a study of radiation and T cells in renal cell carcinoma. The assay was immunoSEQ multiplex PCR, and TCRdb's table has in-frame clones only and misses some. The sample records some 120,000 clones, 81% being singletons. Regarding time point: blood 2 weeks post-SBRT. Treatment indicated: 15 Gy SBRT to primary tumor, nephrectomy 4 weeks later. Sequenced here: blood, sampled from a patient whose treatment included radiotherapy and nephrectomy. These receptors were collected from a man aged 50 or older with renal cell carcinoma.

This rearrangement joins TRBV10-2 to TRBJ2-7; 10 positions match TRBD2. Germline assignment: CDR1 WSHSY and CDR2 SAAADI. Trimming at V came to 4 bases and at J to 0 bases, leaving 6 bases not matched to a gene. This CDR3 has 16 amino acids. The CDR3 spells CASSGLAGGISYEQYF. CDR3 nucleotides: TGCGCCAGCAGTGGACTAGCGGGCGGTATCTCCTACGAGCAGTACTTC.

V is TRBV18 and J is TRBJ1-3, with D maybe TRBD1 (6 bases). V dropped 0 bases and J dropped 0 bases, with 15 bases sitting between them. This CDR3 is 18 amino acids long. Germline CDR1 reads KGHSH; CDR2 reads LQKENI. CDR3 bases: TGTGCCAGCTCACCACCCAAGGGACACTTGAGCTCTGGAAACACCATATATTTT. Protein product: CASSPPKGHLSSGNTIYF.

The chain carries TRBV5-1 and TRBJ1-2, with TRBD1 matching over 10 bases. The germline V gene encodes CDR1 SGHRS and CDR2 YFSETQ. V shed 5 bases and J 5 bases; nucleotides not matched to a gene: 12. This CDR3 has 16 amino acids. DNA of the CDR3: TGCGCCAGCAGTTATACCGGGACAGGGGATTGGTATGGCTACACCTTC. Residues: CASSYTGTGDWYGYTF.

The J gene is TRBJ2-5, the V gene TRBV5-4; the D gene is possibly TRBD2 (5 bases). V was cut by 4 bases and J by 5 bases, with 15 bases left in between. Germline V gives CDR1 SGHNT, CDR2 YYREEE (reference sequence). The CDR3 has 14 amino acids. The CDR3 DNA reads TGTGCCAGCAGCACAAAGGGAGCAACGGAGACCCAGTACTTC. Amino acid sequence: CASSTKGATETQYF.

The chain couples TRBV18 to TRBJ2-5, with 8 bases aligning to TRBD1. The CDR3 loop spans 14 amino acids. J gave up 5 bases and V 2 bases, and 4 bases lay outside the gene matches. Germline V gene sequence: CDR1 KGHSH, CDR2 LQKENI. The CDR3 DNA reads TGTGCCAGCTCACCATCGGACAGGGAGGAGACCCAGTACTTC. Translation: CASSPSDREETQYF. Full variable domain (missing parts from reference TRBV18 and TRBJ2-5): NAGVMQNPRHLVRRRGQEARLRCSPMKGHSHVYWYRQLPEEGLKFMVYLQKENIIDESGMPKERFSAEFPKEGPSILRIQQVVRGDSAAYFCASSPSDREETQYFGPGTRLLVL.

The genes are TRBV7-8 and TRBJ1-2; D perhaps matches TRBD1 (6 bases). The CDR3 is made up of 15 amino acids. Trimming stripped 0 bases from V and 4 bases from J, with 12 bases between. Looked up from germline, CDR1 is SGHVS and CDR2 is FQNEAQ. In DNA form, the CDR3 reads TGTGCCAGCAGCTTAGCGGAGTGGGGGCTCTATGGCTACACCTTC. Translated: CASSLAEWGLYGYTF.

V usage is TRBV19 and J usage is TRBJ2-2, with a weak D call TRBD1 (7 bases). V lost 6 bases and J 3 bases, leaving 11 bases between the germline ends. The V gene's germline CDR1 is LNHDA and CDR2 SQIVND (reference sequence). The CDR3 is made up of 14 amino acids. The CDR3 sequence is CASRGGQYTGELFF. Written as DNA, the CDR3 is TGTGCCAGTAGGGGGGGACAGTACACCGGGGAGCTGTTTTTT.

This sequence joins TRBV27 and TRBJ1-2; the D gene is possibly TRBD1 (5 bases). The CDR3 sequence is 14 residues long. Trimming took 0 bases from V and 9 from J, leaving 14 bases between them. Germline values: CDR1 MNHEY, CDR2 SMNVEV (reference sequence). The CDR3 nucleotides are TGTGCCAGCAGTTTATCGGGCAGGGCTTATAGCTACACCTTC. This encodes CASSLSGRAYSYTF.

This clone has a single count. V is TRBV11-2 and J is TRBJ2-5; D is undetermined. This CDR3 has 14 residues. Germline loops: CDR1 SGHAT, CDR2 FQNNGV. V lost 5 bases, J lost 6 bases, and 16 bases lay in between. CDR3 in amino acids: CASSLGLVGKTQYF. The CDR3, as DNA: TGTGCCAGCAGCCTGGGTTTGGTCGGAAAGACCCAGTACTTC.

This clone was seen once. V is TRBV10-3 and J is TRBJ2-7; 8 bases line up with TRBD2. Per the germline V gene, CDR1 is ENHRY and CDR2 is SYGVKD. V gave up 5 bases and J gave up 3 bases; unmatched junction bases: 9. The CDR3 contains 15 residues. CDR3 sequence reads: CAISPPGTRVYEQYF. The DNA for the CDR3 is TGTGCCATCAGTCCGCCCGGGACTAGGGTCTACGAGCAGTACTTC.